This T cell receptor beta chain was retrieved from a study of T cells in Graves' hyperthyroidism and ophthalmopathy. As for the study in general: The authors collected peripheral blood at initial diagnosis, before any treatment. General study findings and limits: Progression to ophthalmopathy was predicted a median of 6.5 months early.

RNA transcripts were the template for amplifying TCR beta CDR3 regions. The TCR CDR3 was amplified in a first-round RT-PCR using the HTBI primer set. MiXCR was run by TCRdb on the multiplex PCR reads, yielding one entry per CDR3 protein. The sample includes about 640,000 distinct CDR3 sequences, 20% of them seen just once. Worth noting for this clonotype: The target antigen is unknown.

Input material: blood. The sequence came from a man younger than 45 with Graves' ophthalmopathy.

The CDR3 nucleotides are TGTGCCAGCAGTGAAGTCCGTACAGGGGAAGCTTTCTTT. Translating gives CASSEVRTGEAFF. The V call is TRBV2, the J call TRBJ1-1; weak D call: TRBD1 (6 bases). This CDR3 spans 13 amino acids. Germline V gene sequence: CDR1 SNHLY, CDR2 FYNNEI. V dropped 1 base and J dropped 8 bases, with 11 bases sitting between them.